A single sample is the source of the 22 T cell receptor beta chains below, sequenced in a study of T cells after yellow fever vaccination. TCRdb redid the calling of the 5' RACE reads with MiXCR, one entry per CDR3 protein. The sample lists approximately 340,000 distinct CDR3 sequences, 7.5% to 9% occurring once. Sequenced here: PBMCs, sampled on the day of the first yellow fever vaccination. The origin of the receptors is a man aged 18 to 29 who received the YFV17D yellow fever vaccine.

V is TRBV3-1 and J is TRBJ1-2; weak D call: TRBD1 (6 bases). The CDR3 has 12 amino acids. V was pared by 0 bases and J by 9 bases, with 8 bases between. Germline V gene sequence: CDR1 LGHDT, CDR2 YNNKEL (reference sequence). CDR3 sequence: CASSQEQGRYTF. CDR3 sequence (DNA): TGTGCCAGCAGCCAAGAGCAGGGGCGCTACACCTTC.

This clonotype was seen at least ten times. The chain combines TRBV4-2 with TRBJ1-2; D is perhaps TRBD1 (6 bases). The CDR3 totals 15 residues. CDR1 and CDR2 from the germline V gene are LGHNA and YNFKEQ. Between the trimmed V and J ends, which lost 0 bases and 7 bases, there was a span of 15 bases. CDR3 residues: CASSQDWSGAVGYTF. The CDR3 nucleotides read TGTGCCAGCAGCCAAGATTGGTCGGGGGCAGTTGGCTACACCTTC.

The rearrangement uses TRBV7-2 and TRBJ2-2; D is unresolved. The germline V gene has CDR1 SGHTA and CDR2 FQGNSA. Trimming shortened V by 6 bases and J by 1 base, and 15 bases separated the two germline ends. The CDR3 extends over 16 amino acids. The CDR3 region is CASSTNTNENTGELFF. In DNA form, the CDR3 reads TGTGCCAGCAGTACTAATACAAACGAGAACACCGGGGAGCTGTTTTTT.

This clonotype was seen more than once but under ten times. The chain has TRBV4-3 and TRBJ2-3; TRBD2 matches 8 bases. This CDR3 has 17 amino acids. Germline V gives CDR1 LGHNA, CDR2 YSLEER. J lost 4 bases, V lost 6 bases, and 15 bases had no gene match. CDR3 amino acids: CASSPAGGGRAADTQYF. The CDR3 DNA reads TGCGCCAGCAGTCCCGCGGGAGGCGGCCGAGCGGCAGATACGCAGTATTTT.

This clonotype was detected a few times. J is TRBJ2-3 and V is TRBV7-3; D remains unclear. CDR1 is SGHTA, CDR2 FQGTGA, per germline. Trimming took 5 bases from V and 1 from J, leaving 16 bases between them. This CDR3 contains 16 residues. The CDR3 region is CASSNGPGRGTDTQYF. CDR3 DNA: TGTGCCAGCAGCAACGGCCCCGGACGGGGCACAGATACGCAGTATTTT.

The chain carries TRBV5-1 and TRBJ2-2, with 8 bases lining up with TRBD1. CDR1 and CDR2 (germline): SGHRS, YFSETQ. V dropped 4 bases and J dropped 5; count of bases not matched to a gene: 10. The length of the CDR3 is 16 residues. DNA of the CDR3: TGCGCCAGCAGCCCCCGGAACAGGGGGTTGACCGGGGAGCTGTTTTTT. The encoded protein is CASSPRNRGLTGELFF.

The V call is TRBV29-1, the J call TRBJ1-1, with D uncertain. The CDR3 contains 11 residues. V was pared by 8 bases and J by 3 bases, with 10 bases between. Germline CDR1 SQVTM, CDR2 ANQGSEA. CDR3 DNA sequence: TGCAGCTCAGAGATTGACACTGAAGCTTTCTTT. Translation gives CSSEIDTEAFF.

The chain employs TRBV30 and TRBJ2-1; the D gene is possibly TRBD1 (7 bases). V was shortened by 8 bases and J by 5 bases, with 19 bases between the two germline ends. The CDR3 is 14 residues long. Germline loops: CDR1 GTSNPN, CDR2 SVGIG (reference sequence). The DNA for the CDR3 is TGTGCCATGGGCCCCGGGGGACAGCACAATGAGCAGTTCTTC. Translated, it gives CAMGPGGQHNEQFF. The full variable domain, with the rest looked up from reference TRBV30 and TRBJ2-1, is SQTIHQWPATLVQPVGSPLSLECTVEGTSNPNLYWYRQAAGRGLQLLFYSVGIGQISSEVPQNLSASRPQDRQFILSSKKLLLSDSGFYLCAMGPGGQHNEQFFGPGTRLTVL.

The sample holds many counts of this clonotype. The CDR3 spells CASSIDRSSYNEQFF. The CDR3 DNA follows: TGTGCCAGTAGTATCGACAGGAGCTCCTACAATGAGCAGTTCTTC. The chain uses TRBV19 and TRBJ2-1; maybe TRBD1 (6 bases). V lost 3 bases and J lost 0, with 9 bases in between. The CDR3 spans 15 residues. The germline V gene has CDR1 LNHDA and CDR2 SQIVND (reference sequence).

This clonotype has only a few counts. The chain employs TRBV24-1 and TRBJ2-1; D is unclear. Per germline, CDR1 KGHDR and CDR2 SFDVKD. The length of the CDR3 is 17 residues. Trimming removed 4 bases from V and 0 bases from J, with 15 bases in between. In DNA form, the CDR3 reads TGTGCCACCAGTGACCCCCGTCGAGATGACTCCTACAATGAGCAGTTCTTC. Its protein product is CATSDPRRDDSYNEQFF.

The rearrangement links TRBV7-9 to TRBJ2-3, with TRBD1 as a possible D gene (6 bases). Per germline, CDR1 SEHNR and CDR2 FQNEAQ (reference sequence). The CDR3 sequence is 16 residues long. Trimming left V 1 base short and J 4 bases short, with 15 bases between. The CDR3 sequence: CASSLVLWGPSDTQYF. The CDR3 nucleotides are TGTGCCAGCAGCTTAGTCCTGTGGGGGCCGTCAGATACGCAGTATTTT.

This clonotype was observed at least ten times. The V gene is TRBV5-1, the J gene TRBJ1-1; D call uncertain. There are 13 residues in the CDR3. V was cut by 5 bases and J by 2 bases, with 10 bases left in between. CDR1 SGHRS and CDR2 YFSETQ come from the germline V gene. The CDR3 region has the DNA TGCGCCAGCAGGGGCCGGGGAAACACTGAAGCTTTCTTT. It is translated as CASRGRGNTEAFF.

This clonotype was counted a few times. The chain joins TRBV20-1 to TRBJ2-1; no definite D call. This CDR3 region has 11 residues. With 4 bases removed from V and 12 bases from J, the gap between germline ends came to 13 bases. From germline, CDR1 is DFQATT and CDR2 SNEGSKA (reference sequence). CDR3 loop: CSAIHPPGQFF. The CDR3 DNA follows: TGCAGTGCTATCCACCCTCCCGGGCAGTTCTTC.

V and J are TRBV4-3 and TRBJ1-2; D gene uncertain. The length of the CDR3 is 19 residues. CDR1 and CDR2 from the germline V gene are LGHNA and YSLEER. Trimming left V 4 bases short and J 4 bases short, with 28 bases between. The CDR3 DNA is TGCGCCAGCAGCCTAGATACCAACTCTGGTGTCCTAATCGGCTATGGCTACACCTTC. It encodes CASSLDTNSGVLIGYGYTF.

This clonotype was picked up a small number of times. The gene calls are TRBV20-1 and TRBJ1-4, with D hard to call. V lost 4 bases, J lost 11 bases, and 14 bases lay in between. Germline values: CDR1 DFQATT, CDR2 SNEGSKA (reference sequence). This CDR3 spans 12 amino acids. The CDR3 DNA sequence: TGCAGTGCTACGCTTCAATTTGATAAACTGTTTTTT. This gives the protein CSATLQFDKLFF.

This clonotype has a handful of counts. The chain recombines TRBV20-1 with TRBJ1-1, with 8 bases identical to TRBD1. V gave up 6 bases and J gave up 0 bases; unmatched junction bases: 15. This CDR3 is built from 17 residues. Germline V CDR1 and CDR2: DFQATT, SNEGSKA (reference sequence). Here the CDR3 DNA reads TGCAGTGCGAAGGGGCGGACAGGGTATGGAATGAACACTGAAGCTTTCTTT. Protein product: CSAKGRTGYGMNTEAFF.

This clonotype was counted between two and nine times. This chain joins TRBV5-1 and TRBJ1-3; D unclear. V dropped 3 bases and J dropped 2 bases, with 12 bases sitting between them. Per germline, CDR1 SGHRS and CDR2 YFSETQ. This CDR3 contains 15 residues. In nucleotides, the CDR3 is TGCGCCAGCAGCTACGGAGCAGGCGCTGGAAACACCATATATTTT. It specifies CASSYGAGAGNTIYF.

The rearrangement links TRBV4-1 to TRBJ2-5, with a possible D match to TRBD1 (5 bases). Trimming removed 4 bases from V and 4 bases from J, with 10 bases in between. This CDR3 region has 13 residues. CDR1 MGHRA and CDR2 YSYEKL come from the germline V gene. The CDR3 is CASSPTQGETQYF. The CDR3 DNA sequence: TGCGCCAGCAGCCCTACGCAGGGAGAGACCCAGTACTTC.

The J gene is TRBJ2-7, the V gene TRBV9; D is ambiguous. CDR1 is SGDLS and CDR2 is YYNGEE in the germline V gene. Trimming stripped 0 bases from V and 3 bases from J, with 7 bases between. This CDR3 is 13 amino acids long. The CDR3 here is CASSVGQNYEQYF. In nucleotides, the CDR3 is TGTGCCAGCAGCGTAGGGCAGAACTACGAGCAGTACTTC.

This clonotype was seen a few times. The V call is TRBV11-3, the J call TRBJ2-1; D remains ambiguous. The V end lost 3 bases, the J end lost 0 bases, and 9 bases lay between the germline ends. In germline, CDR1 is SGHNT, CDR2 YENEEA. The CDR3 has 15 residues. The CDR3 DNA reads as TGTGCCAGCAGCTTCTCCGAGAGCTCCTACAATGAGCAGTTCTTC. This codes for CASSFSESSYNEQFF.

As for this clonotype: This may arise from a read error, as a much more abundant clone is one base away. The chain joins TRBV5-1 to TRBJ2-7; TRBD1 matches 8 bases. The germline CDR1 and CDR2 sequences are SGHRS and YFSETQ. This CDR3 spans 15 amino acids. The CDR3 here is CARSLAGTGGDEQYF. CDR3 coding DNA: TGCGCCCGCAGCTTGGCCGGGACAGGAGGGGACGAGCAGTACTTC.

J is TRBJ1-3 and V is TRBV19; D remains unclear. V was shortened by 3 bases and J by 3 bases, with 12 bases between the two germline ends. Per the germline V gene, CDR1 is LNHDA and CDR2 is SQIVND (reference sequence). The CDR3 runs to 15 residues. The CDR3 nucleotides are TGTGCCAGTAGTATCCGGGGAGGATTTGGAAACACCATATATTTT. It is translated as CASSIRGGFGNTIYF.